This T cell receptor (beta chain) was identified during a study of blood T cells in healthy people across ages. A second 7 to 11 cycle PCR used barcoded and J-beta primers. TCRdb re-called the 5' RACE reads through MiXCR, storing one row per CDR3 protein. The sample holds fewer than 2,000,000 distinct CDR3 sequences, more than 35% seen once. A word on this clonotype: The antigen remains unidentified.

CDR3 length: 11 amino acids. V dropped 0 bases and J dropped 17 bases, with 8 bases sitting between them. Germline CDR1 LGHDT, CDR2 YNNKEL (reference sequence). Study findings and constraints: CMV status of donors was unknown, possibly confounding expanded clonotype changes. Older age coincided with a roughly linear decline in TCR beta diversity per million T cells. Fewer expanded clones and more diversity marked long-lived versus aged donors. Naive T cell percentage strongly correlated with TCR beta diversity.

Sequencing was done on a sample of blood. This TCR came from a human donor in good health. The genes are TRBV3-1 and TRBJ1-6; weak D call: TRBD1 (5 bases). The CDR3 DNA reads as TGTGCCAGCAGCCAAGAGACAGCAGTCCACTTT. As protein: CASSQETAVHF.